Presented here are 15 T cell receptor beta chains from one specimen sequenced in a study of cytomegalovirus exposure and HLA in healthy donors. PCR primers comprised 60 Vbeta and 13 Jbeta primers. Profiled with immunoSEQ multiplex PCR; TCRdb holds only in-frame clones, not every one. The data hold 200,000 to 250,000 clones, with about three quarters observed a single time. Specimen: PBMCs. Receptor source: a woman aged 55-70 years in good health and CMV-seropositive.

This chain uses TRBV15 with TRBJ2-5; the match to TRBD2 covers 7 bases. The CDR3 length is 15 residues. Germline assignment: CDR1 LNHNV and CDR2 YYDKDF (reference sequence). V trimming: 0 bases; J trimming: 0 bases; junction bases outside the gene matches: 1. The CDR3 sequence is CATSRDSGYQETQYF. CDR3 DNA sequence: TGTGCCACCAGCAGAGATAGCGGGTACCAAGAGACCCAGTACTTC.

The chain recombines TRBV19 with TRBJ1-3; D uncertain. The V gene's germline CDR1 is LNHDA and CDR2 SQIVND (reference sequence). The CDR3 totals 13 residues. The germline V and J ends were trimmed by 6 bases and 5 bases, with 11 bases remaining between them. The CDR3 region is CASSISGRNTIYF. CDR3 sequence (DNA): TGTGCCAGTAGCATCAGCGGAAGAAACACCATATATTTT. The full variable domain, rest sourced from reference TRBV19 and TRBJ1-3, is DGGITQSPKYLFRKEGQNVTLSCEQNLNHDAMYWYRQDPGQGLRLIYYSQIVNDFQKGDIAEGYSVSREKKESFPLTVTSAQKNPTAFYLCASSISGRNTIYFGEGSWLTVV.

This clone was observed a handful of times. The V and J genes are TRBV10-1 and TRBJ2-7, with D unresolved. Germline V gives CDR1 WNHNN, CDR2 SYGVQD (reference sequence). V was clipped by 6 bases and J by 2 bases, with 11 bases between them. The CDR3 is 13 residues long. The CDR3 spells CASSRGFPYEQYF. The DNA for the CDR3 is TGCGCCAGCAGCCGAGGCTTCCCCTACGAGCAGTACTTC.

The rearrangement uses TRBV7-2 and TRBJ2-2; TRBD2 is a possible D gene (5 bases). Trimming shortened V by 1 base and J by 0 bases, and 6 bases separated the two germline ends. The CDR3 length is 15 residues. The germline V gene encodes CDR1 SGHTA and CDR2 FQGNSA. CDR3 residues: CASSLDSANTGELFF. CDR3 coding DNA: TGTGCCAGCAGCTTAGATAGCGCGAACACCGGGGAGCTGTTTTTT.

The chain joins TRBV6-1 to TRBJ2-3; 11 bases map to TRBD2. Per germline, CDR1 MNHNS and CDR2 SASEGT. This CDR3 is 15 amino acids long. J was trimmed by 6 bases and V by 4 bases; bases with no gene match: 6. As DNA, the CDR3 is TGTGCCAGCAGTGCCGTAGCGGGAGGGGGGGATACGCAGTATTTT. As protein: CASSAVAGGGDTQYF.

About this clone: An end of the junction does not agree with germline; a read error may underlie this. This chain links TRBV16 with TRBJ2-5; D may be TRBD1 (5 bases). Looked up from germline, CDR1 is KGHSY and CDR2 is FQNENV. This CDR3 spans 17 amino acids. The CDR3 coding sequence is TGTGCCTGCAGCCGCCCTCTCGAGGCAGGGAACCAAGAGACCCAGTACTTC. This sequence encodes CACSRPLEAGNQETQYF.

A few counts support this clone. The V and J genes are TRBV12-5 and TRBJ1-5; D is possibly TRBD1 (6 bases). The V end lost 0 bases, the J end lost 0 bases, and 12 bases lay between the germline ends. The germline V gene has CDR1 LGHNT and CDR2 FRNRAP. The CDR3 is 17 residues long. As DNA, the CDR3 is TGTGCTAGTGGTTTGGTACACTCCAGGGGTAGCAATCAGCCCCAGCATTTT. This sequence encodes CASGLVHSRGSNQPQHF.

The chain combines TRBV9 with TRBJ2-2, with D unresolved. The V gene's germline CDR1 is SGDLS and CDR2 YYNGEE. CDR3 length: 14 amino acids. V lost 4 bases and J 2 bases, leaving 9 bases between the germline ends. The CDR3 spells CASSQVSNTGELFF. As DNA, the CDR3 is TGTGCCAGCAGCCAGGTTTCAAACACCGGGGAGCTGTTTTTT.

The chain links TRBV7-6 to TRBJ1-1; no clear D gene. CDR1 is SGHVS, CDR2 FNYEAQ, per germline. CDR3 size: 13 residues. V was cut by 0 bases and J by 5 bases, with 7 bases left in between. The CDR3 here is CASSLAQRTEAFF. In nucleotides, the CDR3 is TGTGCCAGCAGCTTAGCACAGCGGACTGAAGCTTTCTTT.

The rearrangement joins TRBV5-4 to TRBJ1-2; D is uncertain. Trimming shortened V by 8 bases and J by 2 bases, and 7 bases separated the two germline ends. This CDR3 region has 11 residues. Germline assignment: CDR1 SGHNT and CDR2 YYREEE (reference sequence). The CDR3 region has the DNA TGTGCCAGTTCCTTAAACTATGGCTACACCTTC. Translating it yields CASSLNYGYTF.

The genes are TRBV7-8 and TRBJ1-1; tentatively, D is TRBD1 (5 bases). The CDR3 has 13 residues. Per germline, CDR1 SGHVS and CDR2 FQNEAQ. V was shortened by 5 bases and J by 10 bases, with 17 bases between the two germline ends. CDR3 sequence (DNA): TGTGCCAGCAGCCCCGAATGGCAGGGCGTAGCTTTCTTT. It translates to CASSPEWQGVAFF. The entire variable domain, with the rest obtained from reference TRBV7-8 and TRBJ1-1, is as follows: GAGVSQSPRYKVAKRGQDVALRCDPISGHVSLFWYQQALGQGPEFLTYFQNEAQLDKSGLPSDRFFAERPEGSVSTLKIQRTQQEDSAVYLCASSPEWQGVAFFGQGTRLTVV.

The J gene is TRBJ2-7, the V gene TRBV7-9, with D possibly being TRBD2 (7 bases). This CDR3 spans 16 amino acids. Germline V lookup: CDR1 SEHNR, CDR2 FQNEAQ (reference sequence). V lost 5 bases and J lost 2, with 19 bases in between. CDR3: CASSAGLRGQAYEQYF. As DNA, the CDR3 is TGTGCCAGCAGCGCGGGACTAAGGGGACAAGCCTACGAGCAGTACTTC. Drawing the rest from reference TRBV7-9 and TRBJ2-7, the complete variable domain is DTGVSQNPRHKITKRGQNVTFRCDPISEHNRLYWYRQTLGQGPEFLTYFQNEAQLEKSRLLSDRFSAERPKGSFSTLEIQRTEQGDSAMYLCASSAGLRGQAYEQYFGPGTRLTVT.

DNA of the CDR3: TGTGCCAGCAGCGAAGCCCAAGCAATCACAAACGGGACACCCGGACGAGAGACCCAGTACTTC. Its translation is CASSEAQAITNGTPGRETQYF. The V and J genes are TRBV21-1 and TRBJ2-5; the listed D gene, TRBD1, was not tested against the DNA. TRBV21-1 corresponds to a pseudogene. The CDR3 sequence is 21 residues long.

This chain joins TRBV30 and TRBJ2-3, with D unclear. This CDR3 spans 13 amino acids. V lost 3 bases and J lost 0, with 7 bases in between. Looked up from germline, CDR1 is GTSNPN and CDR2 is SVGIG (reference sequence). The DNA of the CDR3 is TGTGCCTGGAGGGCCCAGAGCACAGATACGCAGTATTTT. It specifies CAWRAQSTDTQYF.

This clone turned up a few times. This chain connects TRBV4-3 to TRBJ1-1; a weak D match, TRBD1 (5 bases). This CDR3 has 15 residues. Trimming left V 0 bases short and J 4 bases short, with 12 bases between. The germline V gene has CDR1 LGHNA and CDR2 YSLEER. For the CDR3, the DNA is TGCGCCAGCAGCCAAGAGGGGCCGGGCGTCACTGAAGCTTTCTTT. Translation: CASSQEGPGVTEAFF.